This TCR beta chain was identified in a study of cytomegalovirus exposure and HLA in healthy donors (dated by TCRdb to the late 2010s). With regard to the full study: In an earlier analysis of approximately 640 of the donors, approximately 260 Gb of sequence data and some 120 million unique TCR beta sequences from about 179 million T cells were reported. About 300 gigabases of sequencing data and some 85 million unique TCR sequences were included in an early release covering over 600 HLA-typed donors. Of the approximately 370 genotyped donors, 81% were placed in the genetic ancestry cluster associated with self-reported Caucasian donors. The study was designed to test whether signatures of past pathogen exposure could be identified by cataloging public T cell receptors. The study profiled the T cell repertoires of about 720 subjects by immunosequencing and related them to cytomegalovirus serostatus. In addition to the first cohort of around 670 subjects, a separate validation cohort of 100 to 150 different subjects was used. The study combined high-throughput TCR immunosequencing, statistical association of individual TCRs with disease status, and machine learning to predict cytomegalovirus infection status. A later analysis re-analyzed previously published TCR beta repertoires from 600 to 850 donors and added high-resolution HLA genotyping to study TCR occurrence patterns. In the later analysis, no new phenotypic data were used to find candidate immune exposures; instead, reliance was placed on TCR beta sequences and their occurrence across donors. In an earlier analysis of around 540 of the donors, high-throughput TCR beta sequencing was used to judge whether each TCR beta V gene segment behaved as functional or pseudogenic. Donor age, sex, ethnicity and CMV serostatus were collected together with the repertoire data. Genome-wide SNP genotypes for about three fifths of the 666 donors were used in a later genetic analysis, which treated that subset as a discovery cohort. Every repertoire in the discovery cohort had been generated on one and the same sequencing platform. HLA typing included class I and class II loci at four-digit resolution. Typing coverage varied by locus: 629-630 donors for A, B, C, DRB1 and DQB1; 522 for DQA1; around 610 for DPA1; around 450 for DPB1. Because of strong linkage in the cohort, five DR-DQ haplotypes were treated as single units for association and clustering. On average, about 240,000 unique TCR beta nucleotide sequences were sequenced per donor among 398 genotyped donors of the cohort, with around 19% of those sequences being non-productive.

The library was made by the immunoSEQ multiplex PCR assay. The multiplex PCR relied on a mix of 60 forward primers for TCR Vbeta segments and 13 reverse primers for TCR Jbeta segments. The CDR3 region of rearranged TCR beta genes was amplified from genomic DNA by a multiplex PCR assay. On the Illumina HiSeq System, the amplified TCR beta libraries were sequenced as 87-base-pair reads. The original methods were these. A later analysis tallied some 79 million unique TCR beta chains across the 640 or so repertoires, and some 12 million of those chains were shared by two or more donors. A nearest-neighbor algorithm error-corrected the raw reads and collapsed the reads into unique sequences, merging closely related sequences to remove PCR and sequencing errors. V, D and J gene segments were assigned by aligning CDR3 sequences to IMGT reference sequences. For a sequence to be retained, a match of at least six nucleotides was required to both a V gene segment and a J gene segment. Rearrangements were called productive when the CDR3 lacked stop codons and stayed in frame with V and J; all others were non-productive. CDR3 was defined according to IMGT convention as the region running from the second conserved V-encoded cysteine to the conserved J-encoded phenylalanine. Sequences without an unambiguous match to a single V gene segment were excluded from the earlier analysis of 587 of the donors. An earlier analysis of 500 to 700 of the donors classified V segments as functional when productive rearrangements were above 56.7% and as segregating when the standard deviation between donors was above 5%. A statistical classification framework was built to diagnose cytomegalovirus status from the catalog of TCR beta chain sequences. In a later analysis, TCR nucleotide sequences were compared against IMGT/GENE-DB human TR gene sequences so that V and J genes could be assigned. In a later analysis, CDR3 sequences and most-parsimonious VDJ recombination scenarios were assigned using the TCRdist pipeline. In a later analysis, every TCR beta chain was defined by the combination of its CDR3 amino acid sequence and its V-gene family, and reads without a unique V-gene family were dropped. A later analysis removed 592 highly shared, low-generation-probability nucleotide sequences to deal with suspected cross-contamination and a sequencing artifact. A later analysis calculated a clonal expansion index for each public chain from normalized within-repertoire ranks of inferred template counts. A later analysis computed generation probabilities with a VDJ recombination model fitted to out-of-frame rearrangements, and checked the results against IGoR. A later analysis scored TCR-TCR, TCR-HLA and TCR-CMV co-occurrence with hypergeometric tests, applying a repertoire-size bias correction to TCR pairs. To estimate false discovery rates, a later analysis permuted the HLA or CMV assignments 20 times. A later analysis grouped co-occurring TCRs with DBSCAN, adding TCRdist sequence similarity when clustering within HLA-allele-positive subsets. Repertoires with fewer than 30,000 or more than 120,000 public chains were left out of co-occurrence clustering, as were about five repertoires with anomalous nucleotide sharing. Held by TCRdb, this immuneACCESS table contains in-frame sequences only and omits some clones. Under half of the omission traces to an unresolved V gene where checked; the cause of the rest is unknown. V and J calls and clone size are copied from that table; D and trimming were computed from the DNA. This sample lists about 59,000 clones; approximately 75% were detected once. Under 8% of the sample is in the top ten clones.

About this clone: The antigen this receptor binds is unknown. No base quality information exists; no much larger clone differs at one position.

CDR1 and CDR2 (SGHTA, FQGTGA) derive from the germline V gene. The CDR3 numbers 10 residues from cysteine through phenylalanine. Only the CDR3 DNA is retained, 30 bases long and in frame from the first base. The V and J ends are trimmed by 7 bases and 5 bases, leaving 2 bases between them. What the study reported, not specific to this receptor: In a later analysis, around 15,000 TCR beta sequences were associated with specific HLA alleles at a false discovery rate of 0.05. The authors suggested that the approach could potentially be generalized to other disease states and immunological phenotypes. According to a later analysis, most CMV-associated TCR beta chains appeared to be HLA-restricted, and the HLA associations seemed to be driven largely by CMV exposure. According to a later analysis, parvovirus B19, influenza, CMV and Epstein-Barr virus appeared linked to several top co-occurrence clusters. Some 16 rarely observed V segments, including chromosome 9 orphons, were excluded from the earlier analysis of about 500 of the donors because counts were too low. Presence/absence analyses assumed roughly uniform sequencing depth across donors, an assumption that may not hold. Strong co-occurrence of HLA alleles, especially DR and DQ, made assigning TCR associations to individual alleles difficult. According to a later genetic analysis, donors in an Asian-associated ancestry cluster had fewer N-insertions in productive TCRs than the roughly 660-donor mean. Three of the identified cytomegalovirus-associated TCR beta chains were confirmed in vitro to be specific for cytomegalovirus antigens. In a later analysis, TCR association rates were found to vary across HLA loci, with the most associated TCRs seen for DRB1 alleles and the fewest for HLA-C alleles. Linkage disequilibrium might explain the correlated functional status among segregating V segments, but an unknown experimental factor could not be excluded. A group of highly shared sequence variants was considered likely to be a technical artifact of the sequencing pipeline. HLA typing was unavailable for some donors at each locus, so association tests used only the typed subset. Across donors, most TCR sequences were observed very rarely, whereas some public TCRs were present in many individuals. Compared with equally common non-associated chains, HLA-associated TCR beta chains in a later analysis were more clonally expanded and had lower generation probabilities. In this cohort, only TCR beta chains were sequenced, and detectable features were limited by the absence of alpha or paired-chain data. An association between a missense DCLRE1C variant and V-gene and J-gene trimming of TCR beta chains was found in a later genetic analysis and replicated in an independent cohort. A further reported finding was that TCR beta sequences accurately predicted the HLA-A and HLA-B alleles for most subjects in the first cohort. An earlier analysis of around 600 of the donors showed that most TCR beta V segments appeared in productive rearrangements either about 90% or about 30% of the time, which broadly matched IMGT annotations. For the cohort, immune exposure information was limited to CMV serostatus. The study gave a list of more than 150 TCR beta chains associated with cytomegalovirus. The classifier was reported to diagnose cytomegalovirus status with high specificity and sensitivity in both the original and validation cohorts. Some IMGT-functional V segments, including TRBV6-2 and TRBV6-3, could not be distinguished by the 87-base-pair reads and were therefore excluded.

The cohort consisted of 600 to 700 healthy bone marrow donors. Cohort members were all nominally healthy when sampled, although unrecorded immune exposures were likely present. The donor was CMV seropositive and belonged to the group of more than 250 seropositive cohort members. A peripheral blood sample was collected from each donor, and TCR beta sequencing was performed on peripheral blood mononuclear cells. Genomic DNA was extracted from the blood cell samples with the Qiagen DNeasy Blood Extraction Kit. The sample taken for sequencing was PBMCs. The sequence links TRBV7-3 to TRBJ1-4, with the identity of the D gene unclear. The TCR sequence derives from a man younger than 40 in good health and CMV-seropositive. The nucleotide sequence reads TGTGCCAGCACAAATGAAAAACTGTTTTTT. It translates as CASTNEKLFF. The full variable domain, completed from the reference TRBV7-3 and TRBJ1-4 proteins outside the CDR3, reads GAGVSQTPSNKVTEKGKYVELRCDPISGHTALYWYRQSLGQGPEFLIYFQGTGAADDSGLPNDRFFAVRPEGSVSTLKIQRTERGDSAVYLCASTNEKLFFGSGTQLSVL.